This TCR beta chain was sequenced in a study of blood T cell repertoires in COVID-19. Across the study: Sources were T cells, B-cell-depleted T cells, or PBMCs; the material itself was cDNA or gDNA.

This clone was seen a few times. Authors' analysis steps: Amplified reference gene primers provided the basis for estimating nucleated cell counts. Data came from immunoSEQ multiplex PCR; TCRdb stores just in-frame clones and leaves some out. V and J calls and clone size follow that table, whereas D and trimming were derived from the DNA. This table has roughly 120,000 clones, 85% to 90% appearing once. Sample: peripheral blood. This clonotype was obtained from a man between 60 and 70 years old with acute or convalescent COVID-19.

The DNA of the CDR3 is TGTGCCAGCAGCTTATTCAGCGGGGTATACAATGAGCAGTTCTTC. Translated: CASSLFSGVYNEQFF. V gene TRBV5-4 combines with J gene TRBJ2-1, with 7 bases aligning to TRBD2. The V gene end was trimmed by 2 bases and the J gene end by 4 bases; junction bases not matched to a gene: 6. CDR3 length: 15 residues. Per the germline V gene, CDR1 is SGHNT and CDR2 is YYREEE (reference sequence).